This entry is about one T cell receptor beta chain. This sample is part of a study of blood T cell repertoires in COVID-19. Study in general: Both acute and convalescent COVID-19 samples were obtained from the United States, Italy and Spain.

Under the authors' procedure: Amplification from reference gene primers served as the basis for estimated nucleated cell counts. Produced via immunoSEQ multiplex PCR; TCRdb's table is partial and in-frame only. V and J calls and clone size are those listed in that table; D and trimming were worked out from the DNA. The table lists 350,000 or so clones, approximately 90% of them singletons. Recruited during active infection, patients (from Seattle) were subsequently followed longitudinally. Germline V gene sequence: CDR1 SGHNT, CDR2 YYREEE (reference sequence). The CDR3 runs 14 residues. The J segment lost 4 bases and the V segment lost 4 bases, leaving 5 bases of the junction unmatched.

The TCR originated in an older woman with COVID-19, enrolled during active disease. Material for sequencing was peripheral blood. The chain carries TRBV5-4 and TRBJ2-1; 7 bases fit TRBD1. CDR3 residues: CASSARDRYNEQFF. The CDR3 DNA reads TGTGCCAGCAGCGCCCGGGACAGATACAATGAGCAGTTCTTC. Using reference TRBV5-4 and TRBJ2-1 for the parts outside the CDR3, the full variable domain is ETGVTQSPTHLIKTRGQQVTLRCSSQSGHNTVSWYQQALGQGPQFIFQYYREEENGRGNFPPRFSGLQFPNYSSELNVNALELDDSALYLCASSARDRYNEQFFGPGTRLTVL.